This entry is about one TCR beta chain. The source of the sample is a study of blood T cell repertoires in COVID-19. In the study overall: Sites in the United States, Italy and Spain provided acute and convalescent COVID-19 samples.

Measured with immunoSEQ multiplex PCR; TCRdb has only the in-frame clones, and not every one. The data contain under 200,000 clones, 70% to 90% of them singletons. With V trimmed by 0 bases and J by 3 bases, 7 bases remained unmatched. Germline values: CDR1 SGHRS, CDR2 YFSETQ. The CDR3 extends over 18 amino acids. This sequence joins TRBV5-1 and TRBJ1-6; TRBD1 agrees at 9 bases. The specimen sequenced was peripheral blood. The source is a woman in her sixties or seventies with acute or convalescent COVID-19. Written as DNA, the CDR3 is TGCGCCAGCAGCTTGGCCTCCGGGACAGGGAACTATAATTCACCCCTCCACTTT. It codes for CASSLASGTGNYNSPLHF.